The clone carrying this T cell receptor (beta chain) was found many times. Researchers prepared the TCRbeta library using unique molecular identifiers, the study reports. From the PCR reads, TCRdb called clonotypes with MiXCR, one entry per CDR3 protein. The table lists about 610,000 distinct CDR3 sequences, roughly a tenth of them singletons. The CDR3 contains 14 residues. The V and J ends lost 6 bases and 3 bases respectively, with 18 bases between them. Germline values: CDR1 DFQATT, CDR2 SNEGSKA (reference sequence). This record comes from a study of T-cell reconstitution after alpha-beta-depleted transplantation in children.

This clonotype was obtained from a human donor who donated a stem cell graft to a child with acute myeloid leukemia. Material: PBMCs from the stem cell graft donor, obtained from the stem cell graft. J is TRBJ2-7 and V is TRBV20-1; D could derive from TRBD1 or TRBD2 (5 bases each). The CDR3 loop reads CSAPGRVPNYEQYF. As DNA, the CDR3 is TGCAGTGCCCCAGGGCGGGTTCCAAACTACGAGCAGTACTTC.